One sample yielded the 13 T cell receptor beta chains listed below, sequenced in a study of shared clonotypes between healthy human individuals. The data were produced by immunoSEQ multiplex PCR, yet TCRdb's version contains in-frame clones alone and is incomplete. The data contain 2 million to 2.5 million clones, about 90% of them singletons. The source material was naive CD4+ T cells from PBMCs. Subset here: CD45RA+ positively selected. These receptor sequences come from a man younger than 35 in good health. Some clones in this sample may be carry-over from other donors' samples.

The chain uses TRBV7-3 and TRBJ1-1; 7 bases fit TRBD1. The CDR3 length is 15 residues. V trimming: 6 bases; J trimming: 2 bases; junction bases outside the gene matches: 9. CDR1 and CDR2 from the germline V gene are SGHTA and FQGTGA. The CDR3 DNA follows: TGTGCCAGCAGTATGGACAGGTCTCGTAACACTGAAGCTTTCTTT. It specifies CASSMDRSRNTEAFF.

The V call is TRBV11-2, the J call TRBJ2-1, with 7 positions matching TRBD2. The CDR3 sequence is 14 residues long. V lost 4 bases and J lost 7; bases outside the gene matches: 7. Germline V gene data show CDR1 as SGHAT and CDR2 as FQNNGV. The CDR3 DNA sequence: TGTGCCAGCAGCTCGAGGACTAGAGGAAATGAGCAGTTCTTC. It is translated as CASSSRTRGNEQFF.

This clone was seen a single time. This chain joins TRBV6-6 and TRBJ2-3, with 10 nucleotides matching TRBD2. J lost 2 bases, V lost 5 bases, and 1 base had no gene match. The CDR3 has 14 amino acids. Germline loops: CDR1 MNHNY, CDR2 SVGAGI (reference sequence). CDR3 in DNA: TGTGCCAGCAGTAGCGGGAGGGCCACAGATACGCAGTATTTT. Residues: CASSSGRATDTQYF.

The rearrangement links TRBV11-2 to TRBJ2-1; TRBD2 matches 9 bases. Germline lookup yields CDR1 SGHAT and CDR2 FQNNGV. Trimming took 5 bases from V and 8 from J; bases not matched to a gene: 7. The CDR3 is 14 residues long. The CDR3 loop reads CASSPRASGDEQFF. In nucleotides, the CDR3 is TGTGCCAGCAGCCCCCGCGCTAGCGGGGATGAGCAGTTCTTC.

This chain connects TRBV19 to TRBJ1-2; D remains ambiguous. Looked up from germline, CDR1 is LNHDA and CDR2 is SQIVND (reference sequence). V was cut by 3 bases and J by 1 base, with 21 bases left in between. The length of the CDR3 is 18 residues. As DNA, the CDR3 is TGTGCCAGTAGTATTTTCGTGTGGTCCACGCGGGGTAACTATGGCTACACCTTC. Its protein is CASSIFVWSTRGNYGYTF.

Concerning this clone: The same CDR3 arises from other DNA sequences in this sample as well. In DNA form, the CDR3 reads TGTGCCAGCAGTCCCTACACCGGGGAGCTGTTTTTT. It encodes CASSPYTGELFF. This chain connects TRBV28 to TRBJ2-2; D is unclear. The CDR3 is 12 amino acids. The ends were cut back, 5 bases at V and 3 bases at J, with 4 bases in the middle. Per the germline V gene, CDR1 is MDHEN and CDR2 is SYDVKM.

The chain recombines TRBV28 with TRBJ1-3, with 7 bases that match TRBD1. This CDR3 comprises 15 residues. CDR1 and CDR2 (germline): MDHEN, SYDVKM. V was clipped by 3 bases and J by 3 bases; unmatched bases: 5. Here the CDR3 reads CASSLRQGSGNTIYF. In nucleotides, the CDR3 is TGTGCCAGCAGTTTGCGACAGGGTAGTGGAAACACCATATATTTT.

The chain has TRBV5-1 and TRBJ2-2, with TRBD2 identical over 7 bases. CDR1 SGHRS and CDR2 YFSETQ come from the germline V gene. CDR3 length: 15 residues. V lost 7 bases and J lost 6; bases outside the gene matches: 12. CDR3: CASATSGAGPGELFF. In nucleotides, the CDR3 is TGCGCCAGCGCCACCAGCGGAGCGGGGCCCGGGGAGCTGTTTTTT.

The rearrangement joins TRBV4-3 to TRBJ1-6, with D unresolved. The CDR3 consists of 16 residues. V lost 0 bases to trimming and J lost 14 bases, with 20 bases between them. The V gene's germline CDR1 is LGHNA and CDR2 YSLEER. The CDR3 nucleotides read TGCGCCAGCAGCCAAGATCCCGAAGTAGGGTTAGTGTCCCTCCACTTT. The encoded protein is CASSQDPEVGLVSLHF.

V is TRBV7-9 and J is TRBJ2-3, with 11 bases that match TRBD2. Germline CDR1 and CDR2: SEHNR and FQNEAQ (reference sequence). The CDR3 sequence is 16 residues long. Trimming cost V 6 bases and J 3 bases; bases outside gene matches: 8. The CDR3 DNA reads as TGTGCCAGCAGTCCGATTCCTAGCGGGAGGACAGATACGCAGTATTTT. Translation gives CASSPIPSGRTDTQYF.

This chain joins TRBV7-3 and TRBJ2-5, with D perhaps TRBD1 (6 bases). Germline assignment: CDR1 SGHTA and CDR2 FQGTGA. Trimming cost V 4 bases and J 2 bases, with 14 bases left between them. The CDR3 sequence is 15 residues long. DNA for the CDR3: TGTGCCAGCAGCTGGGGGCGAAGCGGACAAGAGACCCAGTACTTC. Encoded protein: CASSWGRSGQETQYF. The entire variable domain, with the rest obtained from reference TRBV7-3 and TRBJ2-5, is as follows: GAGVSQTPSNKVTEKGKYVELRCDPISGHTALYWYRQSLGQGPEFLIYFQGTGAADDSGLPNDRFFAVRPEGSVSTLKIQRTERGDSAVYLCASSWGRSGQETQYFGPGTRLLVL.

This clone is a singleton in its sample. The CDR3 DNA sequence: TGTGCCAGCAGCCAAGGCCGGGGGTCAAACTACAATGAGCAGTTCTTC. This codes for CASSQGRGSNYNEQFF. The rearrangement uses TRBV4-2 and TRBJ2-1; tentatively, D is TRBD2 (6 bases). V was clipped by 1 base and J by 3 bases, with 13 bases between them. In germline, CDR1 is LGHNA, CDR2 YNFKEQ. The CDR3 is made up of 16 amino acids.

V and J are TRBV7-6 and TRBJ2-5, with D perhaps matching TRBD1 (6 bases). Germline V gives CDR1 SGHVS, CDR2 FNYEAQ. Trimming took off 2 bases at V and 5 bases at J, with 15 bases between the two ends. The CDR3 length is 15 residues. The CDR3 here is CASSLLTGSKETQYF. The DNA of the CDR3 is TGTGCCAGCAGCTTATTAACAGGGAGTAAGGAGACCCAGTACTTC. The full variable domain, in which reference TRBV7-6 and TRBJ2-5 provide the parts outside the CDR3, is GAGVSQSPRYKVTKRGQDVALRCDPISGHVSLYWYRQALGQGPEFLTYFNYEAQQDKSGLPNDRFSAERPEGSISTLTIQRTEQRDSAMYRCASSLLTGSKETQYFGPGTRLLVL.